This T cell receptor (beta chain) is from a study of early T cells in non-severe SARS-CoV-2 infection. This clonotype was counted many times. Unique molecular identifier tags were affixed to discrete cDNA molecules. Via MiXCR, TCRdb re-called the 5' RACE reads, giving one row per CDR3 protein. The repertoire has tens of thousands of distinct CDR3 sequences, 7% to 10% of them found once; the top ten carry around 21%. The material sequenced was whole blood. The receptor comes from an adult who was a healthcare worker with PCR-confirmed SARS-CoV-2 infection or an uninfected control (not recorded which).

CDR3 nucleotides: TGTGCCAGTAGATGGGGTAGCTCCTACAATGAGCAGTTCTTC. This encodes CASRWGSSYNEQFF. V is TRBV19 and J is TRBJ2-1; D gene ambiguous. The CDR3 sequence is 14 residues long. V dropped 6 bases and J dropped 0 bases, with 9 bases sitting between them. CDR1 is LNHDA, CDR2 SQIVND, per germline (reference sequence).